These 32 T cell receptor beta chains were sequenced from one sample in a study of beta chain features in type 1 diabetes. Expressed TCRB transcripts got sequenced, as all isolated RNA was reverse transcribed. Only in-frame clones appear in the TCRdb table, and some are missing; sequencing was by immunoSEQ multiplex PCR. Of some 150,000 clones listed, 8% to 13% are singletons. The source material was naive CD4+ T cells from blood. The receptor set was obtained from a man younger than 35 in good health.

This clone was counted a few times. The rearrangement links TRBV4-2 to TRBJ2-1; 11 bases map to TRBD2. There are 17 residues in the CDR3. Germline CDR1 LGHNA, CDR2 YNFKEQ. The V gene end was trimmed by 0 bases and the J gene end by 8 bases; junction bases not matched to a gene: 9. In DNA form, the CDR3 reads TGTGCCAGCAGCCAAGATCCACCTAGCGGGGGGATGGATGAGCAGTTCTTC. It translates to CASSQDPPSGGMDEQFF.

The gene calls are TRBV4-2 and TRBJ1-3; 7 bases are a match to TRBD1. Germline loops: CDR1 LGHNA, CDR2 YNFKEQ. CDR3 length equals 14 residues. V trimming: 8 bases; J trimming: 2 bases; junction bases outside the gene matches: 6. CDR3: CASGLGTAGNTIYF. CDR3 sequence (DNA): TGTGCCAGCGGGCTTGGGACAGCTGGAAACACCATATATTTT.

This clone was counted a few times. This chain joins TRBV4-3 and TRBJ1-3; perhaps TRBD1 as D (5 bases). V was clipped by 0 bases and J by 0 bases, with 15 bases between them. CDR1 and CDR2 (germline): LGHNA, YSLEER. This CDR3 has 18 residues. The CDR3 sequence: CASSQDPAGGSSGNTIYF. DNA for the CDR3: TGCGCCAGCAGCCAAGATCCGGCGGGGGGAAGCTCTGGAAACACCATATATTTT.

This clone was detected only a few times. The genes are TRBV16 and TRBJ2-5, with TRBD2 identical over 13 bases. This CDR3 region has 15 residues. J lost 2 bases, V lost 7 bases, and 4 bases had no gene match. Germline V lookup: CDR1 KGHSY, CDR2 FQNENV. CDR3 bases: TGTGCCAGCACCACGGGACTAGCGGGGCAAGAGACCCAGTACTTC. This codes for CASTTGLAGQETQYF.

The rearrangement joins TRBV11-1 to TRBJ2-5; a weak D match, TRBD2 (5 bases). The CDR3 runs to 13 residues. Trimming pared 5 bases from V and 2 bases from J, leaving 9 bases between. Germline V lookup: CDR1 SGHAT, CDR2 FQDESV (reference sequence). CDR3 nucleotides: TGTGCCAGCAGCGAGGGAATTCAAGAGACCCAGTACTTC. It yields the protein CASSEGIQETQYF.

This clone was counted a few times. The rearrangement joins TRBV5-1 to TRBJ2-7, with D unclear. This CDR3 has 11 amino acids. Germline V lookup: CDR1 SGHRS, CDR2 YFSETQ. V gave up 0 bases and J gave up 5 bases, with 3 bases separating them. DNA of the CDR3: TGCGCCAGCAGCTTGGCGGACGAGCAGTACTTC. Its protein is CASSLADEQYF.

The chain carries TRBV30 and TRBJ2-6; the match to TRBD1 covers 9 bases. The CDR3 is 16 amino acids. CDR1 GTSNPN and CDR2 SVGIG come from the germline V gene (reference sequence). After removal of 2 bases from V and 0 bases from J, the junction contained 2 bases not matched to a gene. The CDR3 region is CAWSRDRVSGANVLTF. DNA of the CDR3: TGTGCCTGGAGTCGGGACAGGGTCTCTGGGGCCAACGTCCTGACTTTC.

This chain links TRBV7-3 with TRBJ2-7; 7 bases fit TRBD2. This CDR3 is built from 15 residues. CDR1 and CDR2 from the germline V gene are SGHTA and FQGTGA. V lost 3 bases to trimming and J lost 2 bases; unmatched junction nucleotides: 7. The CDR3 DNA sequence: TGTGCCAGCAGCTTGGGGAGGGTACCGACCTACGAGCAGTACTTC. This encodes CASSLGRVPTYEQYF.

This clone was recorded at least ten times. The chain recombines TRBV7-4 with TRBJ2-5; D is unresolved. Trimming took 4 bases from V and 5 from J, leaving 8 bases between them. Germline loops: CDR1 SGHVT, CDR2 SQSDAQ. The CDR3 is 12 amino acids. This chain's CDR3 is CASSSQRETQYF. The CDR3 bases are TGTGCCAGCAGCTCGCAGAGGGAGACCCAGTACTTC.

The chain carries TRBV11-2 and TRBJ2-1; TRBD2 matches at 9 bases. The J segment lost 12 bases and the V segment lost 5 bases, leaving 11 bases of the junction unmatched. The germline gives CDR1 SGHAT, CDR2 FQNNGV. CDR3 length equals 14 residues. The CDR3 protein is CASSRGLRGGRQFF. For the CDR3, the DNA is TGTGCCAGCAGCCGGGGCTTGCGGGGGGGACGGCAGTTCTTC.

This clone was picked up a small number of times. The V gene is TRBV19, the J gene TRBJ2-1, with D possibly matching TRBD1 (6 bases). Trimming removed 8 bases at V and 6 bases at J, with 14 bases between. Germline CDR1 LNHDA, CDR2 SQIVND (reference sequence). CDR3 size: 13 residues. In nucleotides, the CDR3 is TGTGCCAGTGGACAGAGGGAGCGCAATGAGCAGTTCTTC. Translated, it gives CASGQRERNEQFF.

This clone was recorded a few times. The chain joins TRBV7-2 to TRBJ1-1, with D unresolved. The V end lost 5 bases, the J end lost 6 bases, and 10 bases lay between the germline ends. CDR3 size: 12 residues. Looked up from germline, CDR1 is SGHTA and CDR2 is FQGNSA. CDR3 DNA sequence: TGTGCCAGCAGCACTCGGGTAGCTGAAGCTTTCTTT. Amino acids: CASSTRVAEAFF.

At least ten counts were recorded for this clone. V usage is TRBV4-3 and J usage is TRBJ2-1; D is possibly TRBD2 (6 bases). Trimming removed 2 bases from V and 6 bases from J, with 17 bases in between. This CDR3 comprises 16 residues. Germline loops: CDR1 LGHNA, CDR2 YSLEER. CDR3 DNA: TGCGCCAGCAGCCAATCCAGACGGGGGTTCGGCAATGAGCAGTTCTTC. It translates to CASSQSRRGFGNEQFF.

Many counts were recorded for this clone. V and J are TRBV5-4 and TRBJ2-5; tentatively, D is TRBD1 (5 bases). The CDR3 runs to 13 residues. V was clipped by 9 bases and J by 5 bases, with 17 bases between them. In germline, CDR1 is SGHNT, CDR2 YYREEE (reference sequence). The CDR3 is CAINSGNGETQYF. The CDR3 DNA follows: TGTGCCATCAATTCAGGGAATGGGGAGACCCAGTACTTC.

CDR3 protein: CASSEEGASGYTF. DNA for the CDR3: TGTGCCAGCAGTGAAGAGGGGGCGTCTGGCTACACCTTC. The chain is built from TRBV2 and TRBJ1-2; 7 bases are a match to TRBD1. The ends lost 1 base at V and 7 bases at J; junction bases unmatched: 3. The CDR3 consists of 13 residues. The germline gives CDR1 SNHLY, CDR2 FYNNEI.

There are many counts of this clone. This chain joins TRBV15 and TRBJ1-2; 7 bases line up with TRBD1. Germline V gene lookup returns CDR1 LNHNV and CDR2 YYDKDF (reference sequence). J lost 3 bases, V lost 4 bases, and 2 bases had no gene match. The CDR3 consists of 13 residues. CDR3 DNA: TGTGCCACCAGCATGGACAGGCACTATGGCTACACCTTC. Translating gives CATSMDRHYGYTF.

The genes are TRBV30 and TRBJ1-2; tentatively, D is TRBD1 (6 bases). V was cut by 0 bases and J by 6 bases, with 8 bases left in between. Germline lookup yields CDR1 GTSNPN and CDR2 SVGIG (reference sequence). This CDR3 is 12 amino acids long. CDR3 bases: TGTGCCTGGAGTGTCACAGGGAATGGCTACACCTTC. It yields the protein CAWSVTGNGYTF.

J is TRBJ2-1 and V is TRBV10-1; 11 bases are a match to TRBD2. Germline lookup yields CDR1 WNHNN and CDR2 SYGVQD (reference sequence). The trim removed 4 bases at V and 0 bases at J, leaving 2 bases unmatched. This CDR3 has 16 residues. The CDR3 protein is CASSGLAGFSYNEQFF. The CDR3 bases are TGCGCCAGCAGTGGACTAGCGGGATTCTCCTACAATGAGCAGTTCTTC.

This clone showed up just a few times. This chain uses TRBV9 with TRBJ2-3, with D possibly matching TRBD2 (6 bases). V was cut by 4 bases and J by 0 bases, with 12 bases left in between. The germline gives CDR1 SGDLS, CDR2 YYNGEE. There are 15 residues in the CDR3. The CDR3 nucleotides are TGTGCCAGCAGCCTAGAGGGGACTAGCACAGATACGCAGTATTTT. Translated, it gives CASSLEGTSTDTQYF.

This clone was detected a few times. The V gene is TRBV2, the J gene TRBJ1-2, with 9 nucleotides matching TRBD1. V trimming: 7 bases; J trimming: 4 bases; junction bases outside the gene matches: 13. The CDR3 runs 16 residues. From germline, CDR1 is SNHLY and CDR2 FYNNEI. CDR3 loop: CASTFRLPGQGYGYTF. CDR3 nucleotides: TGTGCCAGCACGTTCCGATTACCGGGACAGGGCTATGGCTACACCTTC.

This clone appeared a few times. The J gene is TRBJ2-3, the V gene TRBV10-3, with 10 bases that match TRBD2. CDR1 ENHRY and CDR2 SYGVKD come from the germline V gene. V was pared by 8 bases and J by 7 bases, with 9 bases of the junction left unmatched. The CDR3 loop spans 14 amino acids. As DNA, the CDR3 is TGTGCCATCGCGGGGAGCGGGGGGGCTAATACGCAGTATTTT. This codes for CAIAGSGGANTQYF.

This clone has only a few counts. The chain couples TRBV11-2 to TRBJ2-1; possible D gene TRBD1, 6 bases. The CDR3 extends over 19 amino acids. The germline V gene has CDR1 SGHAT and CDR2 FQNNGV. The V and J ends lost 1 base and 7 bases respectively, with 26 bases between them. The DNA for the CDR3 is TGTGCCAGCAGCTTAGTTAGGGGGAATCTTTTACTGAGCTCTAATGAGCAGTTCTTC. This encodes CASSLVRGNLLLSSNEQFF. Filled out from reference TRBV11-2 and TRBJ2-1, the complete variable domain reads EAGVAQSPRYKIIEKRQSVAFWCNPISGHATLYWYQQILGQGPKLLIQFQNNGVVDDSQLPKDRFSAERLKGVDSTLKIQPAKLEDSAVYLCASSLVRGNLLLSSNEQFFGPGTRLTVL.

The CDR3 DNA sequence: TGTGCCAGCAGCTCCCCGGGCAGGGGCACTTCCCCCCTCCACTTT. It yields the protein CASSSPGRGTSPLHF. The rearrangement joins TRBV28 to TRBJ1-6; TRBD1 is a possible D gene (6 bases). Trimming cost V 6 bases and J 13 bases, with 22 bases left between them. The CDR3 loop spans 15 amino acids. The germline V gene has CDR1 MDHEN and CDR2 SYDVKM.

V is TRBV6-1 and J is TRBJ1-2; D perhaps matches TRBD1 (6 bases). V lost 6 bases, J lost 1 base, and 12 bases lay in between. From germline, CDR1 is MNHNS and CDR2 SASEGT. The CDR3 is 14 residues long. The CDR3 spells CASRDGTRNYGYTF. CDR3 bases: TGTGCCAGCAGAGACGGGACACGTAACTATGGCTACACCTTC.

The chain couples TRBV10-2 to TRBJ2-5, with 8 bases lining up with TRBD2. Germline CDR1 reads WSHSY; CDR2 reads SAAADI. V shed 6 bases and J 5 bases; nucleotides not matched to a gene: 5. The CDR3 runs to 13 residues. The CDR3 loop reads CASRSGGGETQYF. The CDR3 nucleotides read TGCGCCAGCAGGAGCGGGGGAGGGGAGACCCAGTACTTC.

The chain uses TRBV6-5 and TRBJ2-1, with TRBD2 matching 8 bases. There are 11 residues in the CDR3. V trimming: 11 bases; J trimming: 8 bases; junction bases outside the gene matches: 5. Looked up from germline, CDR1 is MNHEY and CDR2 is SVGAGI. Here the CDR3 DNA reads TGTGCCGCCTCCGGGGGGGATGAGCAGTTCTTC. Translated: CAASGGDEQFF.

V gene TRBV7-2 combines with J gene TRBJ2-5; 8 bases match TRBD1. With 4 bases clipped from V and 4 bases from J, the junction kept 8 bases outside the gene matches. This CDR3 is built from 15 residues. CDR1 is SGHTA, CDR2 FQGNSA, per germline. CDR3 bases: TGTGCCAGCAGCTCGGGACAGGCCCTAGTAGAGACCCAGTACTTC. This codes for CASSSGQALVETQYF. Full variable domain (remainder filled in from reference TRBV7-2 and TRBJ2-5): GAGVSQSPSNKVTEKGKDVELRCDPISGHTALYWYRQSLGQGLEFLIYFQGNSAPDKSGLPSDRFSAERTGGSVSTLTIQRTQQEDSAVYLCASSSGQALVETQYFGPGTRLLVL.

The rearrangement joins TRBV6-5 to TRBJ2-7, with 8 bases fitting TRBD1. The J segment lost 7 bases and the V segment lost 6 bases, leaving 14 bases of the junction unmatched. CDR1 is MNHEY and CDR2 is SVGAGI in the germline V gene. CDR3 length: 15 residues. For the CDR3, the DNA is TGTGCCAGCAGCCTTCTCCGGGACAGGTATGGGGAGCAGTACTTC. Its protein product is CASSLLRDRYGEQYF.

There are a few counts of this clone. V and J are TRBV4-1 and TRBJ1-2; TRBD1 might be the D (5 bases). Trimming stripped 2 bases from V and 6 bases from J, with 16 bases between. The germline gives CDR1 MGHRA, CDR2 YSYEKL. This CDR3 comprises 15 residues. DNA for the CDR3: TGCGCCAGCAGCCAACGGGTGGCACAGGTCCATGGCTACACCTTC. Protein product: CASSQRVAQVHGYTF.

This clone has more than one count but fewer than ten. This CDR3 is CASRDTGQPQHF. The CDR3 nucleotides read TGTGCCAGCAGGGATACGGGTCAGCCCCAGCATTTT. The chain combines TRBV2 with TRBJ1-5, with D uncertain. The germline CDR1 and CDR2 sequences are SNHLY and FYNNEI. The V end lost 6 bases, the J end lost 6 bases, and 9 bases lay between the germline ends. The CDR3 consists of 12 residues.

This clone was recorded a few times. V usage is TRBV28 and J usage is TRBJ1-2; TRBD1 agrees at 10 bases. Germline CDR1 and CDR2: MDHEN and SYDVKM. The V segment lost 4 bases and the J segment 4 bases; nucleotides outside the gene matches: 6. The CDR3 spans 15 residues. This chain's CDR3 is CASSSGTGVIYGYTF. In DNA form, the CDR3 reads TGTGCCAGCAGTTCCGGGACAGGGGTCATCTATGGCTACACCTTC.

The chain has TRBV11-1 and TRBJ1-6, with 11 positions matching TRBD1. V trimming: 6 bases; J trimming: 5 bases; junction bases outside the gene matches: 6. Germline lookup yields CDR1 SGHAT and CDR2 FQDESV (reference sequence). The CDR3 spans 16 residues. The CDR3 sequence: CASREGQGADNSPLHF. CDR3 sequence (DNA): TGTGCCAGCAGAGAAGGACAGGGGGCGGATAATTCACCCCTCCACTTT.